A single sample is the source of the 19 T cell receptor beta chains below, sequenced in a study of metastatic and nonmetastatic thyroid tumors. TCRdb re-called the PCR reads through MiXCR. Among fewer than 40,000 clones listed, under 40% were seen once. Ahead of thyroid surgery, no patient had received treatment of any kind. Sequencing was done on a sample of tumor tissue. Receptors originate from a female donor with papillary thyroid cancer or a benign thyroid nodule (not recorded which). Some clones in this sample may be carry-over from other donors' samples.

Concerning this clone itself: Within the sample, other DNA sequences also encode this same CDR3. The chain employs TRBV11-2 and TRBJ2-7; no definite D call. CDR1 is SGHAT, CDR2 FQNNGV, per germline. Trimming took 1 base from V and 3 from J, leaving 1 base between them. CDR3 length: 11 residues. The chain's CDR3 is CASSLVYEQYF. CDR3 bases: TGTGCCAGCAGCTTAGTCTACGAGCAGTACTTC.

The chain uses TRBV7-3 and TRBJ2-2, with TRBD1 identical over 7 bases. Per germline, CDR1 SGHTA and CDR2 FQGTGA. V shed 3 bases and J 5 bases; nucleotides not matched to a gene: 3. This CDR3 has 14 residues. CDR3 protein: CASSLRGQTGELFF. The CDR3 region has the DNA TGTGCCAGCAGCTTGAGGGGGCAGACCGGGGAGCTGTTTTTT.

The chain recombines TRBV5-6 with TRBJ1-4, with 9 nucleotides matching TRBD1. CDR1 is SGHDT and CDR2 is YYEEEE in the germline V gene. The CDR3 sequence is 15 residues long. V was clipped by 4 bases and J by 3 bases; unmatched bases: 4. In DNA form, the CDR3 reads TGTGCCAGCAGCCGGGGGACAGGGCCTAATGAAAAACTGTTTTTT. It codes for CASSRGTGPNEKLFF.

CDR3 sequence (DNA): TGTGCCAGCAGACGAATCCCGGGACTAGCGGGAGACGAGCAGTACTTC. The encoded protein is CASRRIPGLAGDEQYF. The chain carries TRBV27 and TRBJ2-7; 14 nucleotides agree with TRBD2. The ends lost 6 bases at V and 5 bases at J; junction bases unmatched: 9. The CDR3 contains 16 residues. CDR1 is MNHEY and CDR2 is SMNVEV in the germline V gene (reference sequence).

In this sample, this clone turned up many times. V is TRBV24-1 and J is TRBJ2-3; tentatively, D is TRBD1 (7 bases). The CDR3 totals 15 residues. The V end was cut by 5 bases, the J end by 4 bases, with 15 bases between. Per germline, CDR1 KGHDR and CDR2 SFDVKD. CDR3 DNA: TGTGCCACCAGTGGGAGGGGCAGGGGGTCAGATACGCAGTATTTT. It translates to CATSGRGRGSDTQYF.

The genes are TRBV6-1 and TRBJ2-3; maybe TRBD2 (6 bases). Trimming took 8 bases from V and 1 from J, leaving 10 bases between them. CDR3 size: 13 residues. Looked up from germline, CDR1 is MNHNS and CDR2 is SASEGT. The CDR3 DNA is TGTGCCAGCGGGGGGTCTGGCACAGATACGCAGTATTTT. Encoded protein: CASGGSGTDTQYF.

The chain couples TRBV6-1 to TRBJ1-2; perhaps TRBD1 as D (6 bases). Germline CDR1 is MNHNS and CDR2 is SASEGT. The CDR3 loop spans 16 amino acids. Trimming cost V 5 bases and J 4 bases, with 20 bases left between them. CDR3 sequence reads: CASSFNGQPGSYGYTF. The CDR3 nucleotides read TGTGCCAGCAGTTTCAACGGACAGCCCGGTAGCTATGGCTACACCTTC.

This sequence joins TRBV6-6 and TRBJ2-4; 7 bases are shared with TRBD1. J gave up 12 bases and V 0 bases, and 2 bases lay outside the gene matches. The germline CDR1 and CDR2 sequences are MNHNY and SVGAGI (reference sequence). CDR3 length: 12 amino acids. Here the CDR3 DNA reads TGTGCCAGCAGTTACTCGGGACAGAATCAGTACTTC. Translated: CASSYSGQNQYF.

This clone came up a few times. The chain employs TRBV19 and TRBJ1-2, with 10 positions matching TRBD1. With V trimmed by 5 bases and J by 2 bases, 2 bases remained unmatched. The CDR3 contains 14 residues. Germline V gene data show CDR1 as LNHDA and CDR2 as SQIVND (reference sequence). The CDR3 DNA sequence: TGTGCCAGTAGTCCGGACAGGGGGAACTATGGCTACACCTTC. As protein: CASSPDRGNYGYTF.

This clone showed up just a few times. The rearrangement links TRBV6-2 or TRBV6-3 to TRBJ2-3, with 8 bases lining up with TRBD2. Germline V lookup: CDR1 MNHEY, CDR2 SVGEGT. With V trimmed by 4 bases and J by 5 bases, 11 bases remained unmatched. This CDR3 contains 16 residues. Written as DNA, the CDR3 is TGTGCCAGCAGTTCCCACTTAGCGGGAAGAGGAGATACGCAGTATTTT. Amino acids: CASSSHLAGRGDTQYF.

The chain's CDR3 is CASSLMAGSDQPQHF. The CDR3 nucleotides are TGTGCCAGCAGTCTCATGGCAGGGTCGGATCAGCCCCAGCATTTT. The rearrangement joins TRBV28 to TRBJ1-5, with D possibly matching TRBD1 (5 bases). CDR3 length equals 15 residues. V shed 5 bases and J shed 5 bases, with 16 bases lying between them. Germline V CDR1 and CDR2: MDHEN, SYDVKM. The whole variable domain, filled in from reference TRBV28 and TRBJ1-5, reads DVKVTQSSRYLVKRTGEKVFLECVQDMDHENMFWYRQDPGLGLRLIYFSYDVKMKEKGDIPEGYSVSREKKERFSLILESASTNQTSMYLCASSLMAGSDQPQHFGDGTRLSIL.

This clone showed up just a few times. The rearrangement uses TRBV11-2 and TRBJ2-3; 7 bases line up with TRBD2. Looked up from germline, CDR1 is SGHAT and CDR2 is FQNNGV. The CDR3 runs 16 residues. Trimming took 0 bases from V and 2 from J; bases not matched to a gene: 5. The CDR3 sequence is CASSLEGGGSTDTQYF. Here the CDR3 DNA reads TGTGCCAGCAGCTTAGAGGGGGGGGGATCCACAGATACGCAGTATTTT.

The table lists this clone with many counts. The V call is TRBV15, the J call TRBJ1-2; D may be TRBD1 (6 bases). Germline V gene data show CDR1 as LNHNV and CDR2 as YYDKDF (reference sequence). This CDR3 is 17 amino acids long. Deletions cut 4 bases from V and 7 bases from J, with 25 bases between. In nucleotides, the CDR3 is TGTGCCACCAGCAAAGTTCGCCTACTTAGGGGGGGTGGTGGCTACACCTTC. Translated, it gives CATSKVRLLRGGGGYTF.

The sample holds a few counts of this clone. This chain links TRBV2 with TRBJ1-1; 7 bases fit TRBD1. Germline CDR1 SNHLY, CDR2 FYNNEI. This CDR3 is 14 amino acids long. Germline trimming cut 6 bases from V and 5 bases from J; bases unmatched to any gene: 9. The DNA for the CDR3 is TGTGCCAGCAGCTTACAGGGGATCGAGACTGAAGCTTTCTTT. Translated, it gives CASSLQGIETEAFF.

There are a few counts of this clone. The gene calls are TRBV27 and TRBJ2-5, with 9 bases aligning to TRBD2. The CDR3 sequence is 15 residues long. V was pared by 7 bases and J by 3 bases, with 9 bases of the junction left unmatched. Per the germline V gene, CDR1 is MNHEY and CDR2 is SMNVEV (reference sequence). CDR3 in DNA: TGTGCCAGCACCCAAAGGGCGGGGGGGGAAGAGACCCAGTACTTC. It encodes CASTQRAGGEETQYF.

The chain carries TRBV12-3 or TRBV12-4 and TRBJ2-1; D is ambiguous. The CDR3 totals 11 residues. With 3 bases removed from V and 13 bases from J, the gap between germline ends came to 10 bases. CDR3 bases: TGTGCCAGCAGTTTTGGGTCAATCCAGTTCTTC. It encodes CASSFGSIQFF.

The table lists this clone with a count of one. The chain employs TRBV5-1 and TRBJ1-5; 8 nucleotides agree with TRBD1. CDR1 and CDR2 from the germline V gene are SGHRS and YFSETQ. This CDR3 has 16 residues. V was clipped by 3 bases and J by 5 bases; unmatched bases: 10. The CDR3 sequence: CASSWQGAGLHQPQHF. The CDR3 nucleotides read TGCGCCAGCAGCTGGCAGGGGGCGGGTCTCCATCAGCCCCAGCATTTT.

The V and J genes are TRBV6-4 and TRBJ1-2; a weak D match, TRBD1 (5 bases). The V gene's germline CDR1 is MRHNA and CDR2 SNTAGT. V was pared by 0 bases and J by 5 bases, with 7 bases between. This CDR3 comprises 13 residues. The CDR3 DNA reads TGTGCCAGCAGTGACTCAGGGGAGTATGGCTACACCTTC. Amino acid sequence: CASSDSGEYGYTF.

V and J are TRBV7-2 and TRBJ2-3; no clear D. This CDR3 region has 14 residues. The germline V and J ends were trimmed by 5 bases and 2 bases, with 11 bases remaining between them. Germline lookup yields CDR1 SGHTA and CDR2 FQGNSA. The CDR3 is CASSPPSLTDTQYF. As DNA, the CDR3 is TGTGCCAGCAGCCCCCCGAGCCTCACAGATACGCAGTATTTT.